This T cell receptor (beta chain) was sequenced during a study of T-cell reconstitution after alpha-beta-depleted transplantation in children. Whole-study results and caveats: Alpha-beta T cells about two months after transplant reportedly derived from several hundred expanded graft clones. Most T-cell counts and diversity one year after the transplant came from T cells that were newly produced.

Germline V gene lookup returns CDR1 SQVTM and CDR2 ANQGSEA. The V end lost 4 bases, the J end lost 3 bases, and 16 bases lay between the germline ends. The CDR3 contains 14 residues. Unique molecular identifiers were built into the TCRbeta library. TCRdb processed the PCR reads anew with MiXCR; each CDR3 protein has one entry. The table records about 980,000 distinct CDR3 sequences, 25% to 30% of them present only once. Only a few counts were recorded for this clonotype. Its specificity is not known. The gene calls are TRBV29-1 and TRBJ2-7; maybe TRBD1 (5 bases). The specimen comprised PBMCs, mostly from graft donor cells, sampled 360 days after TCRalphabeta/CD19-depleted stem cell transplant. The receptor's source is a boy younger than two who had a stem cell transplant for SCID, so the T cells may come from the graft donor. CDR3 residues: CSVVSLGHGYEQYF. CDR3 nucleotide sequence: TGCAGCGTTGTAAGTCTCGGACACGGCTACGAGCAGTACTTC.